This TCR beta chain was obtained from a study of T cell changes during pregnancy in multiple sclerosis. Generated by immunoSEQ multiplex PCR, the TCRdb table keeps only in-frame clones and is missing some. The sample holds about 85,000 clones, approximately 90% seen once. The CDR3 consists of 14 residues. V lost 2 bases and J 4 bases, leaving 10 bases between the germline ends. Germline CDR1 MRHNA, CDR2 SNTAGT. The TCR was taken from a female donor with multiple sclerosis, enrolled in a pregnancy study. V and J are TRBV6-4 and TRBJ2-3; TRBD2 is a possible D gene (7 bases). Sequenced here: peripheral blood, sampled in the first trimester of pregnancy. The CDR3 nucleotides read TGTGCCAGCAGTGACGGGGGGGGCGCAGATACGCAGTATTTT. Translating gives CASSDGGGADTQYF.